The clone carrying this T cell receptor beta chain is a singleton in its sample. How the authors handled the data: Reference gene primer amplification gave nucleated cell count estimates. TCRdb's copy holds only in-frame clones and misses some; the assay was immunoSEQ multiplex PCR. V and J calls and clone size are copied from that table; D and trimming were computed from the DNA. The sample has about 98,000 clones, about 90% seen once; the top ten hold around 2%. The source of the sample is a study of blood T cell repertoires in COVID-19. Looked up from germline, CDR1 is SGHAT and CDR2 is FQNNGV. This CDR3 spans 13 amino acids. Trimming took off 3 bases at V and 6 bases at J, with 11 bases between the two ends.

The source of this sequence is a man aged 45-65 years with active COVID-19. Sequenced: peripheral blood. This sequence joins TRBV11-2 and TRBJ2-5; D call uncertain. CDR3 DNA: TGTGCCAGCAGCTTCCCAGGCCATAAGACCCAGTACTTC. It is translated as CASSFPGHKTQYF. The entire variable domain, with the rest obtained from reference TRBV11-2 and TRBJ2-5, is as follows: EAGVAQSPRYKIIEKRQSVAFWCNPISGHATLYWYQQILGQGPKLLIQFQNNGVVDDSQLPKDRFSAERLKGVDSTLKIQPAKLEDSAVYLCASSFPGHKTQYFGPGTRLLVL.